The 22 T cell receptor beta chains below come from one sample, sequenced in a study of T cells after yellow fever vaccination (dated by TCRdb to the late 2010s). Library preparation was by 5' RACE. The instrument given in TCRdb is Illumina HiSeq 2500. The raw public reads went through TCRdb reprocessing: fastp at Q25, MiXCR clone calling, in-frame beta chains kept. Each entry merges the rows of one CDR3 protein and shows their most common DNA and genes. This sample holds roughly 15,000 distinct CDR3 sequences; under 5% were observed only once. Jointly, the top ten make up approximately 0.4% of the sample. What this sample's treatment or condition label stands for: live attenuated yellow fever vaccine strain. This specimen consisted of PBMCs, either bulk or a sorted T-cell subset (CD4+, CD8+, memory, or dextramer-sorted; not recorded which), obtained 15 days after the yellow fever booster vaccination. Receptor source: a man aged 30 to 39 who received the YFV17D yellow fever vaccine.

This clonotype occurred many times. The chain has TRBV6-5 and TRBJ1-1, with 7 bases aligning to TRBD1. This CDR3 is 14 amino acids long. Germline V gives CDR1 MNHEY, CDR2 SVGAGI. V lost 7 bases to trimming and J lost 6 bases; unmatched junction nucleotides: 11. The DNA for the CDR3 is TGTGCCAGCACCACGGGAGGGGGCGCGTCTGAAGCTTTCTTT. This translates into CASTTGGGASEAFF.

At least ten counts were recorded for this clonotype. The V gene is TRBV9, the J gene TRBJ2-1; D uncertain. The length of the CDR3 is 14 residues. Trimming removed 0 bases at V and 0 bases at J, with 4 bases between. The germline V gene encodes CDR1 SGDLS and CDR2 YYNGEE. CDR3 residues: CASSVDSSYNEQFF. In DNA, the CDR3 is TGTGCCAGCAGCGTAGACAGCTCCTACAATGAGCAGTTCTTC. The full variable domain, completed using reference TRBV9 and TRBJ2-1, is DSGVTQTPKHLITATGQRVTLRCSPRSGDLSVYWYQQSLDQGLQFLIQYYNGEERAKGNILERFSAQQFPDLHSELNLSSLELGDSALYFCASSVDSSYNEQFFGPGTRLTVL.

This clonotype was counted ten times or more. The chain combines TRBV9 with TRBJ1-2, with 8 bases matching TRBD1. Per germline, CDR1 SGDLS and CDR2 YYNGEE. After removal of 0 bases from V and 4 bases from J, the junction contained 2 bases not matched to a gene. The CDR3 loop spans 14 amino acids. CDR3 sequence: CASSVGTGPYGYTF. CDR3 DNA: TGTGCCAGCAGCGTAGGGACAGGGCCCTATGGCTACACCTTC.

Ten or more counts support this clonotype. The genes are TRBV11-2 and TRBJ2-2, with 10 nucleotides matching TRBD2. The length of the CDR3 is 17 residues. V lost 6 bases to trimming and J lost 1 base; unmatched junction nucleotides: 8. CDR1 and CDR2 from the germline V gene are SGHAT and FQNNGV. CDR3 sequence: CASSFPLAGGNTGELFF. DNA of the CDR3: TGTGCCAGCAGTTTTCCTTTAGCGGGAGGGAACACCGGGGAGCTGTTTTTT. The full variable domain, rest sourced from reference TRBV11-2 and TRBJ2-2, is EAGVAQSPRYKIIEKRQSVAFWCNPISGHATLYWYQQILGQGPKLLIQFQNNGVVDDSQLPKDRFSAERLKGVDSTLKIQPAKLEDSAVYLCASSFPLAGGNTGELFFGEGSRLTVL.

The J gene is TRBJ2-5, the V gene TRBV27; 10 bases match TRBD1. CDR1 and CDR2 from the germline V gene are MNHEY and SMNVEV (reference sequence). After removal of 5 bases from V and 9 bases from J, the junction contained 9 bases not matched to a gene. This CDR3 region has 14 residues. CDR3 in amino acids: CASSLQTGGTSQYF. CDR3 nucleotide sequence: TGTGCCAGCAGTCTACAGACAGGGGGCACGTCCCAGTACTTC.

This clonotype was detected many times. This CDR3 reads CATEAGQGVYEQYF. The DNA for the CDR3 is TGTGCCACAGAAGCGGGGCAGGGGGTCTACGAGCAGTACTTC. The chain links TRBV15 to TRBJ2-7, with D perhaps given as TRBD1 or TRBD2 (7 bases each). The CDR3 spans 14 residues. V dropped 9 bases and J dropped 3 bases, with 18 bases sitting between them. Germline lookup yields CDR1 LNHNV and CDR2 YYDKDF (reference sequence). Using reference TRBV15 and TRBJ2-7 for the parts outside the CDR3, the full variable domain is DAMVIQNPRYQVTQFGKPVTLSCSQTLNHNVMYWYQQKSSQAPKLLFHYYDKDFNNEADTPDNFQSRRPNTSFCFLDIRSPGLGDTAMYLCATEAGQGVYEQYFGPGTRLTVT.

The table lists this clonotype with many counts. The rearrangement joins TRBV18 to TRBJ1-2; the match to TRBD1 covers 10 bases. The length of the CDR3 is 14 residues. Germline values: CDR1 KGHSH, CDR2 LQKENI. J lost 3 bases, V lost 5 bases, and 3 bases had no gene match. This chain's CDR3 is CASSLGQGDYGYTF. The DNA for the CDR3 is TGTGCCAGCTCATTAGGACAGGGGGACTATGGCTACACCTTC. Looking up the rest from reference TRBV18 and TRBJ1-2 gives the full variable domain: NAGVMQNPRHLVRRRGQEARLRCSPMKGHSHVYWYRQLPEEGLKFMVYLQKENIIDESGMPKERFSAEFPKEGPSILRIQQVVRGDSAAYFCASSLGQGDYGYTFGSGTRLTVV.

This clonotype is medium-sized (0.01 to 0.1%) within its sample. J is TRBJ2-1 and V is TRBV12-3 or TRBV12-4; D may be TRBD1 (6 bases). The CDR3 length is 12 residues. With 6 bases removed from V and 6 bases from J, the gap between germline ends came to 9 bases. In DNA form, the CDR3 reads TGTGCCAGCAGCCCACAGGGCAATGAGCAGTTCTTC. Residues: CASSPQGNEQFF.

This clonotype was picked up many times. V is TRBV4-1 and J is TRBJ1-2; D is ambiguous. CDR3 size: 16 residues. The germline V gene has CDR1 MGHRA and CDR2 YSYEKL. V dropped 1 base and J dropped 0 bases, with 12 bases sitting between them. CDR3: CASSQVSAGANYGYTF. The CDR3 DNA is TGCGCCAGCAGCCAAGTTTCGGCAGGCGCTAACTATGGCTACACCTTC.

This clonotype was detected many times. The chain is built from TRBV7-6 and TRBJ2-1; TRBD1 agrees at 7 bases. The junction had 7 bases not matched to a gene; V was cut back by 4 bases and J by 10 bases. The CDR3 length is 13 residues. CDR1 and CDR2 from the germline V gene are SGHVS and FNYEAQ. CDR3 protein: CASSSRQGVEQFF. CDR3 nucleotides: TGTGCCAGCAGCTCCAGACAGGGAGTAGAGCAGTTCTTC.

This clonotype came up many times. The rearrangement uses TRBV18 and TRBJ2-7, with 7 bases aligning to TRBD1. This CDR3 spans 14 amino acids. The V and J ends lost 3 bases and 2 bases, in that order; junction bases with no gene match: 4. Germline CDR1 is KGHSH and CDR2 is LQKENI. CDR3 region: CASSPRDSPYEQYF. CDR3 coding DNA: TGTGCCAGCTCACCCCGGGACAGCCCCTACGAGCAGTACTTC. The full variable domain, rest sourced from reference TRBV18 and TRBJ2-7, is NAGVMQNPRHLVRRRGQEARLRCSPMKGHSHVYWYRQLPEEGLKFMVYLQKENIIDESGMPKERFSAEFPKEGPSILRIQQVVRGDSAAYFCASSPRDSPYEQYFGPGTRLTVT.

This clonotype occurred many times. The V gene is TRBV7-6, the J gene TRBJ2-7; 8 nucleotides line up with TRBD1. This CDR3 comprises 15 residues. The germline CDR1 and CDR2 sequences are SGHVS and FNYEAQ. V lost 3 bases and J lost 0; bases outside the gene matches: 4. In DNA, the CDR3 is TGTGCCAGCAGCTTGCGACAGGGGAGCTCCTACGAGCAGTACTTC. Translating gives CASSLRQGSSYEQYF.

The V gene is TRBV11-3, the J gene TRBJ2-1; D is unclear. Trimming pared 2 bases from V and 5 bases from J, leaving 7 bases between. CDR3 length: 13 amino acids. The germline V gene encodes CDR1 SGHNT and CDR2 YENEEA. In DNA form, the CDR3 reads TGTGCCAGCAGCTTACTACCTAACAATGAGCAGTTCTTC. This translates into CASSLLPNNEQFF.

This clonotype was counted many times. V and J are TRBV27 and TRBJ2-5; D call uncertain. From germline, CDR1 is MNHEY and CDR2 SMNVEV (reference sequence). The CDR3 is 12 residues long. Trimming removed 10 bases from V and 3 bases from J, with 12 bases in between. CDR3 sequence (DNA): TGTGCCACCCTCGGGCCGGAAGAGACCCAGTACTTC. This gives the protein CATLGPEETQYF.

This clonotype was seen ten or more times. The chain has TRBV12-3 or TRBV12-4 and TRBJ1-2; 10 bases line up with TRBD1. The junction had 5 bases not matched to a gene; V was cut back by 5 bases and J by 8 bases. CDR3 size: 13 residues. The CDR3 loop reads CASSPDRGPGYTF. The CDR3 DNA follows: TGTGCCAGCAGTCCTGACAGGGGGCCCGGCTACACCTTC.

This clonotype was counted ten times or more. V gene TRBV25-1 combines with J gene TRBJ2-4; maybe TRBD1 (6 bases). V was pared by 3 bases and J by 8 bases, with 20 bases between. This CDR3 has 16 amino acids. Germline values: CDR1 MGHDK, CDR2 SYGVNS. CDR3 residues: CASSDLGRGPADIQYF. In DNA form, the CDR3 reads TGTGCCAGCAGTGATCTTGGCAGGGGCCCCGCGGACATTCAGTACTTC. The full variable domain, in which reference TRBV25-1 and TRBJ2-4 provide the parts outside the CDR3, is EADIYQTPRYLVIGTGKKITLECSQTMGHDKMYWYQQDPGMELHLIHYSYGVNSTEKGDLSSESTVSRIRTEHFPLTLESARPSHTSQYLCASSDLGRGPADIQYFGAGTRLSVL.

This clonotype was observed at least ten times. The gene calls are TRBV7-2 and TRBJ2-7; maybe TRBD2 (6 bases). The CDR3 length is 14 residues. Trimming removed 5 bases from V and 0 bases from J, with 11 bases in between. Germline V gene data show CDR1 as SGHTA and CDR2 as FQGNSA. CDR3 in amino acids: CASSSSGVSYEQYF. As DNA, the CDR3 is TGTGCCAGCAGCAGTAGCGGAGTCTCCTACGAGCAGTACTTC.

This clonotype showed up many times. This chain connects TRBV12-3 or TRBV12-4 to TRBJ1-5, with a weak D call TRBD1 (5 bases). V dropped 9 bases and J dropped 3 bases, with 15 bases sitting between them. This CDR3 has 14 residues. The CDR3 loop is CASEVGGVNQPQHF. DNA of the CDR3: TGTGCCAGTGAGGTGGGGGGGGTCAATCAGCCCCAGCATTTT.

This clonotype is labeled as medium-sized (0.01 to 0.1%). The rearrangement uses TRBV12-3 or TRBV12-4 and TRBJ2-7; D gene unclear. V was pared by 5 bases and J by 5 bases, with 10 bases between. The CDR3 sequence is 12 residues long. CDR3 bases: TGTGCCAGCAGTCTACGATTCGACGAGCAGTACTTC. It encodes CASSLRFDEQYF.

This clonotype was seen many times. V and J are TRBV5-6 and TRBJ2-6; no definite D call. This CDR3 comprises 14 residues. Trimming pared 2 bases from V and 2 bases from J, leaving 5 bases between. From germline, CDR1 is SGHDT and CDR2 YYEEEE. Here the CDR3 DNA reads TGTGCCAGCAGCTTTCTGACTGGGGCCAACGTCCTGACTTTC. Protein product: CASSFLTGANVLTF. Looking up the rest from reference TRBV5-6 and TRBJ2-6 gives the full variable domain: DAGVTQSPTHLIKTRGQQVTLRCSPKSGHDTVSWYQQALGQGPQFIFQYYEEEERQRGNFPDRFSGHQFPNYSSELNVNALLLGDSALYLCASSFLTGANVLTFGAGSRLTVL.

This clonotype was observed many times. The chain is built from TRBV19 and TRBJ2-1, with 13 positions matching TRBD2. CDR1 and CDR2 (germline): LNHDA, SQIVND (reference sequence). There are 15 residues in the CDR3. With 5 bases clipped from V and 6 bases from J, the junction kept 4 bases outside the gene matches. In nucleotides, the CDR3 is TGTGCCAGTAGTTATGGACTAGCGGGAGTCAATGAGCAGTTCTTC. Protein: CASSYGLAGVNEQFF.

This clonotype is medium-sized within its sample. V gene TRBV7-2 combines with J gene TRBJ2-3; 9 positions match TRBD2. J lost 1 base, V lost 5 bases, and 10 bases had no gene match. CDR3 size: 17 residues. Germline CDR1 and CDR2: SGHTA and FQGNSA. CDR3 DNA sequence: TGTGCCAGCAGCCCCTTTGCGGGAGGGCTCGGCACAGATACGCAGTATTTT. It is translated as CASSPFAGGLGTDTQYF. Full variable domain (rest looked up from reference TRBV7-2 and TRBJ2-3): GAGVSQSPSNKVTEKGKDVELRCDPISGHTALYWYRQSLGQGLEFLIYFQGNSAPDKSGLPSDRFSAERTGGSVSTLTIQRTQQEDSAVYLCASSPFAGGLGTDTQYFGPGTRLTVL.